One and the same sample provided the 22 T cell receptor beta chains below, sequenced in a study of glioma-infiltrating T cells. Using RNA template, CDR3s of TCR alpha and beta were amplified with iRepertoire arm-PCR. TCRdb re-analysed the multiplex PCR reads in MiXCR, keeping a single row per CDR3 protein. The sample records approximately 90,000 distinct CDR3 sequences, approximately 22% being singletons. Sequences were obtained from glioma tissue, nonneoplastic brain tissue, or PBMCs (not recorded which). Every receptor here comes from a human donor with low-grade glioma or glioblastoma, undergoing nonglioma brain surgery, or in good health (not recorded which).

This clonotype was counted at least ten times. The gene calls are TRBV12-3 or TRBV12-4 and TRBJ1-2, with a weak D call TRBD1 (6 bases). The CDR3 is made up of 15 amino acids. Deletions cut 5 bases from V and 1 base from J, with 14 bases between. As DNA, the CDR3 is TGTGCCAGCAGTCCCCCAGGGGTTGATAACTATGGCTACACCTTC. Translation: CASSPPGVDNYGYTF.

This clonotype was counted many times. The chain has TRBV20-1 and TRBJ2-3; maybe TRBD1 (6 bases). Per the germline V gene, CDR1 is DFQATT and CDR2 is SNEGSKA (reference sequence). The V gene lost 3 bases and the J gene lost 6 bases, with 16 bases spanning the gap. CDR3 length: 14 amino acids. Here the CDR3 reads CSARGGSRGDTQYF. The CDR3 DNA follows: TGCAGTGCTAGGGGTGGATCGAGGGGGGATACGCAGTATTTT.

The rearrangement joins TRBV27 to TRBJ2-1; 10 nucleotides agree with TRBD2. CDR3 length: 15 amino acids. The germline gives CDR1 MNHEY, CDR2 SMNVEV (reference sequence). For the CDR3, the DNA is TGTGTTAGCAGTTTAGTCCTAGCGGGAGTCAGTGAGCAGTTCTTC. The encoded protein is CVSSLVLAGVSEQFF.

This chain links TRBV11-2 with TRBJ2-5; D is unresolved. Trimming took off 2 bases at V and 3 bases at J, with 7 bases between the two ends. The CDR3 totals 13 residues. CDR1 is SGHAT and CDR2 is FQNNGV in the germline V gene. CDR3 region: CASSLMVEETQYF. CDR3 sequence (DNA): TGTGCCAGCAGCTTAATGGTGGAAGAGACCCAGTACTTC.

This clonotype was observed many times. The gene calls are TRBV3-1 and TRBJ1-1, with D hard to call. Germline V gives CDR1 LGHDT, CDR2 YNNKEL (reference sequence). Trimming stripped 4 bases from V and 7 bases from J, with 16 bases between. The CDR3 has 14 residues. CDR3 in amino acids: CASSPPRRESEAFF. The CDR3 DNA follows: TGTGCCAGCAGCCCCCCCCGGCGGGAGAGTGAAGCTTTCTTT.

This clonotype was found a few times. The V call is TRBV12-5, the J call TRBJ2-5; no definite D call. Trimming removed 2 bases at V and 2 bases at J, with 12 bases between. The germline gives CDR1 LGHNT, CDR2 FRNRAP. The CDR3 has 15 amino acids. CDR3 DNA: TGTGCTAGTGGTTTGTGGGCACCGGCTCAAGAGACCCAGTACTTC. Protein product: CASGLWAPAQETQYF.

There are many counts of this clonotype. The gene calls are TRBV5-1 and TRBJ1-1; 8 bases are shared with TRBD1. There are 15 residues in the CDR3. V was clipped by 0 bases and J by 6 bases; unmatched bases: 7. The germline V gene has CDR1 SGHRS and CDR2 YFSETQ. This chain's CDR3 is CASSLVAGGSSEAFF. CDR3 DNA sequence: TGCGCCAGCAGCTTGGTTGCAGGGGGCTCATCTGAAGCTTTCTTT.

The chain is built from TRBV10-2 and TRBJ2-1, with D perhaps matching TRBD1 or TRBD2 (5 bases each). Germline V gene lookup returns CDR1 WSHSY and CDR2 SAAADI. This CDR3 has 15 residues. V was pared by 2 bases and J by 0 bases, with 8 bases between. DNA of the CDR3: TGCGCCAGCAGTGAGGGGGGTAGCTCCTACAATGAGCAGTTCTTC. Amino acid sequence: CASSEGGSSYNEQFF.

In this sample, this clonotype turned up many times. This chain uses TRBV14 with TRBJ1-2; no firm D call. The CDR3 has 14 amino acids. CDR1 is SGHDN and CDR2 is FVKESK in the germline V gene. Trimming cost V 4 bases and J 0 bases, with 9 bases left between them. The CDR3 spells CASSRTIANYGYTF. The CDR3 nucleotides are TGTGCCAGCAGCCGAACCATCGCTAACTATGGCTACACCTTC.

This clonotype was seen many times. This chain connects TRBV20-1 to TRBJ1-2; TRBD1 is a possible D gene (6 bases). Germline V lookup: CDR1 DFQATT, CDR2 SNEGSKA (reference sequence). The CDR3 length is 13 residues. The V and J ends lost 3 bases and 6 bases respectively, with 14 bases between them. As DNA, the CDR3 is TGCAGTGCTAGTCCCGGACAGCAAGATGGCTACACCTTC. This codes for CSASPGQQDGYTF.

This clonotype came up a few times. A single base separates this from a much larger clone, so it may be a read error. This chain uses TRBV6-2 or TRBV6-3 with TRBJ2-7; D possibly corresponds to TRBD1 (5 bases). Germline values: CDR1 MNHEY, CDR2 SVGEGT. The CDR3 covers 15 residues. CDR3 nucleotides: TGTGCCAGCAGTTACGGGGCAGGTCCTAGTTACGAGCGGTACTTC. It encodes CASSYGAGPSYERYF.

The chain combines TRBV10-2 with TRBJ2-3; D remains ambiguous. This CDR3 spans 14 amino acids. CDR1 is WSHSY and CDR2 is SAAADI in the germline V gene. V was cut by 10 bases and J by 6 bases, with 20 bases left in between. In DNA, the CDR3 is TGCGCCACCCGGACCCACGACCTGCCGGATACGCAGTATTTT. Translating it yields CATRTHDLPDTQYF.

In regard to this clonotype: A read error may explain this, as a much larger clone is one base away. V usage is TRBV7-2 and J usage is TRBJ2-3; D is unclear. CDR1 and CDR2 (germline): SGHTA, FQGNSA. This CDR3 spans 17 amino acids. DNA for the CDR3: TGTGCCTGCAGCCCGCTACTTCAGCCGGGTCCCACAGATACGCAGTATTTT. Translating it yields CACSPLLQPGPTDTQYF. Full variable domain (missing parts from reference TRBV7-2 and TRBJ2-3): GAGVSQSPSNKVTEKGKDVELRCDPISGHTALYWYRQSLGQGLEFLIYFQGNSAPDKSGLPSDRFSAERTGGSVSTLTIQRTQQEDSAVYLCACSPLLQPGPTDTQYFGPGTRLTVL.

Turning to this clonotype: This may come from a read error, since a much larger clone is one base off. The chain recombines TRBV4-1 with TRBJ2-3; D possibly matches TRBD1 or TRBD2 (6 bases each). V shed 5 bases and J shed 8 bases, with 11 bases lying between them. Germline CDR1 and CDR2: MGHRA and YSYEKL. The CDR3 totals 12 residues. The CDR3 sequence: CASSLGGSTQYF. The CDR3 bases are TGCGCCAGCAGCTTAGGGGGGAGTACGCAGTATTTT.

Ten or more counts support this clonotype. The V call is TRBV2, the J call TRBJ1-1, with a tentative D call TRBD1 (6 bases). Germline CDR1 reads SNHLY; CDR2 reads FYNNEI. V lost 8 bases, J lost 0 bases, and 13 bases lay in between. The CDR3 sequence is 14 residues long. CDR3: CASGRTEVNTEAFF. CDR3 nucleotides: TGTGCCAGCGGAAGGACAGAAGTGAACACTGAAGCTTTCTTT.

The chain couples TRBV5-4 to TRBJ1-5; tentative D call: TRBD1 (5 bases). The CDR3 extends over 14 amino acids. The germline gives CDR1 SGHNT, CDR2 YYREEE (reference sequence). V was pared by 4 bases and J by 2 bases, with 10 bases between. As DNA, the CDR3 is TGTGCCAGCAGCCAGCAGGGCGGCAATCAGCCCCAGCATTTT. Its translation: CASSQQGGNQPQHF.

V is TRBV14 and J is TRBJ2-1; 13 bases match TRBD2. The length of the CDR3 is 16 residues. Germline V gene lookup returns CDR1 SGHDN and CDR2 FVKESK. The trim removed 3 bases at V and 5 bases at J, leaving 4 bases unmatched. For the CDR3, the DNA is TGTGCCAGCAGCCACCTAGGGACTAGCGGGAACAATGAGCAGTTCTTC. It translates to CASSHLGTSGNNEQFF.

This clonotype has at least ten counts. The rearrangement links TRBV29-1 to TRBJ1-1; no definite D call. Per the germline V gene, CDR1 is SQVTM and CDR2 is ANQGSEA. The CDR3 totals 12 residues. The V and J ends lost 7 bases and 3 bases respectively, with 12 bases between them. DNA of the CDR3: TGCAGCGCCACGCGTGTGGACACTGAAGCTTTCTTT. The encoded protein is CSATRVDTEAFF.

The V gene is TRBV7-2, the J gene TRBJ2-5; 11 nucleotides line up with TRBD2. CDR1 is SGHTA, CDR2 FQGNSA, per germline. The CDR3 loop spans 14 amino acids. The V and J ends lost 5 bases and 3 bases, in that order; junction bases with no gene match: 2. Here the CDR3 DNA reads TGTGCCAGCAGCCCTAGCGGGGGGAAAGAGACCCAGTACTTC. Residues: CASSPSGGKETQYF.

This chain links TRBV7-9 with TRBJ2-3, with a possible D match to TRBD2 (6 bases). The CDR3 consists of 14 residues. The V gene's germline CDR1 is SEHNR and CDR2 FQNEAQ (reference sequence). Trimming took 8 bases from V and 7 from J, leaving 19 bases between them. The CDR3 DNA reads as TGTGCCAGCGGGACTTCGACCGGGCGCTATACGCAGTATTTT. This gives the protein CASGTSTGRYTQYF. Based on the CDR3 plus reference TRBV7-9 and TRBJ2-3, the full variable domain is DTGVSQNPRHKITKRGQNVTFRCDPISEHNRLYWYRQTLGQGPEFLTYFQNEAQLEKSRLLSDRFSAERPKGSFSTLEIQRTEQGDSAMYLCASGTSTGRYTQYFGPGTRLTVL.

This clonotype ranks as medium-sized (0.01 to 0.1%). The chain has TRBV4-2 and TRBJ2-3; 10 positions match TRBD2. In germline, CDR1 is LGHNA, CDR2 YNFKEQ. The CDR3 consists of 16 residues. Unmatched junction bases numbered 2, after V lost 0 bases and J lost 2 bases. The CDR3 sequence is CASSQETSGLTDTQYF. CDR3 nucleotide sequence: TGTGCCAGCAGCCAAGAGACTAGCGGGCTCACAGATACGCAGTATTTT.

This clonotype occurred many times. The CDR3 here is CASSFGGLAGAGTDTQYF. CDR3 nucleotide sequence: TGTGCCAGCAGCTTCGGTGGACTAGCGGGGGCAGGCACAGATACGCAGTATTTT. The J gene is TRBJ2-3, the V gene TRBV7-2; 13 nucleotides align to TRBD2. V lost 3 bases and J lost 1; bases outside the gene matches: 7. The CDR3 has 18 residues. CDR1 is SGHTA and CDR2 is FQGNSA in the germline V gene.